Shown below are 24 T cell receptor beta chains from a single sample sequenced in a study of CD8+ T cells in alopecia areata. Reverse transcription of extracted RNA yielded cDNA, which provided the sequencing template. TCRdb keeps only in-frame clones here, not all; method: immunoSEQ multiplex PCR. The table includes about 250,000 clones, 67% detected once. This specimen was CD4+ T cells sorted from blood, taken at week 0. The receptor source for this set is a human donor with alopecia areata.

V usage is TRBV14 and J usage is TRBJ2-3; D is unclear. Germline-derived CDR1 and CDR2 are SGHDN and FVKESK. CDR3 length: 14 residues. With 1 base removed from V and 9 bases from J, the gap between germline ends came to 14 bases. CDR3 in DNA: TGTGCCAGCAGCCAAGTGATTCAAGGGTCGACGCAGTATTTT. It codes for CASSQVIQGSTQYF.

This sequence joins TRBV7-9 and TRBJ2-1; a possible D gene is TRBD1 (6 bases). V lost 5 bases and J lost 5, with 10 bases in between. The CDR3 consists of 13 residues. Germline CDR1 and CDR2: SEHNR and FQNEAQ (reference sequence). The CDR3 coding sequence is TGTGCCAGCAGCATCGGACAGCACAATGAGCAGTTCTTC. The encoded protein is CASSIGQHNEQFF.

The chain has TRBV4-3 and TRBJ2-5, with a weak D call TRBD1 (5 bases). The V end lost 1 base, the J end lost 5 bases, and 11 bases lay between the germline ends. Germline V gene data show CDR1 as LGHNA and CDR2 as YSLEER. The CDR3 sequence is 14 residues long. The CDR3 nucleotides are TGCGCCAGCAGCCAAGGGATGGGGCCTGAGACCCAGTACTTC. This sequence encodes CASSQGMGPETQYF.

This clone was seen a few times. This chain links TRBV30 with TRBJ1-1; unclear D gene. V lost 7 bases and J 1 base, leaving 13 bases between the germline ends. Germline lookup yields CDR1 GTSNPN and CDR2 SVGIG (reference sequence). The CDR3 runs 13 residues. DNA of the CDR3: TGTGCCTCACAGCTGGGATCGAACACTGAAGCTTTCTTT. This gives the protein CASQLGSNTEAFF.

The V gene is TRBV30, the J gene TRBJ1-3; D call uncertain. Germline CDR1 reads GTSNPN; CDR2 reads SVGIG (reference sequence). V was clipped by 3 bases and J by 4 bases, with 10 bases between them. The CDR3 covers 13 residues. The CDR3: CAWSPNRGNTIYF. CDR3 coding DNA: TGTGCCTGGAGCCCGAATAGAGGAAACACCATATATTTT.

V usage is TRBV6-6 and J usage is TRBJ2-7; 10 bases agree with TRBD1. Per germline, CDR1 MNHNY and CDR2 SVGAGI (reference sequence). Trimming took 2 bases from V and 4 from J; bases not matched to a gene: 5. CDR3 length equals 15 residues. The DNA of the CDR3 is TGTGCCAGCAGTTACGCCGGGACAGGGGAATACGAGCAGTACTTC. It yields the protein CASSYAGTGEYEQYF.

The CDR3 DNA reads TGTGCCAGCAGCTTGGGCCGGTCCTACGAGCAGTACTTC. Its translation is CASSLGRSYEQYF. The chain combines TRBV5-6 with TRBJ2-7, with no clear D. The CDR3 has 13 amino acids. Trimming took 0 bases from V and 1 from J, leaving 5 bases between them. CDR1 and CDR2 from the germline V gene are SGHDT and YYEEEE. The whole variable domain, filled in from reference TRBV5-6 and TRBJ2-7, reads DAGVTQSPTHLIKTRGQQVTLRCSPKSGHDTVSWYQQALGQGPQFIFQYYEEEERQRGNFPDRFSGHQFPNYSSELNVNALLLGDSALYLCASSLGRSYEQYFGPGTRLTVT.

The chain recombines TRBV9 with TRBJ1-2, with D possibly TRBD1 on 5 matching bases. The V and J ends lost 3 bases and 3 bases respectively, with 21 bases between them. Germline values: CDR1 SGDLS, CDR2 YYNGEE. This CDR3 spans 17 amino acids. CDR3 region: CASSARGEGVVDYGYTF. The CDR3 DNA sequence: TGTGCCAGCAGCGCGAGGGGTGAAGGGGTGGTTGACTATGGCTACACCTTC.

The rearrangement joins TRBV9 to TRBJ1-2, with D possibly matching TRBD1 (5 bases). Germline V CDR1 and CDR2: SGDLS, YYNGEE. This CDR3 spans 14 amino acids. V shed 6 bases and J shed 2 bases, with 14 bases lying between them. Here the CDR3 reads CASTRDPGNYGYTF. Here the CDR3 DNA reads TGTGCCAGCACCCGGGACCCCGGCAACTATGGCTACACCTTC.

The V call is TRBV27, the J call TRBJ1-5, with D possibly being TRBD1 (6 bases). Looked up from germline, CDR1 is MNHEY and CDR2 is SMNVEV (reference sequence). The V and J ends lost 2 bases and 2 bases respectively, with 16 bases between them. The CDR3 is 17 amino acids. CDR3 sequence: CASSLQGRGDGNQPQHF. Written as DNA, the CDR3 is TGTGCCAGCAGTTTACAGGGGAGGGGAGATGGCAATCAGCCCCAGCATTTT.

The chain has TRBV7-2 and TRBJ1-1; D is perhaps TRBD1 (5 bases). The CDR3 loop spans 13 amino acids. The V end was cut by 8 bases, the J end by 10 bases, with 20 bases between. In germline, CDR1 is SGHTA, CDR2 FQGNSA. CDR3 amino acids: CASVPTRAGRAFF. The DNA for the CDR3 is TGTGCCAGCGTACCTACCAGAGCGGGGCGAGCTTTCTTT.

The genes are TRBV29-1 and TRBJ2-3; D is uncertain. Trimming removed 2 bases at V and 4 bases at J, with 10 bases between. Looked up from germline, CDR1 is SQVTM and CDR2 is ANQGSEA. The CDR3 is made up of 13 amino acids. DNA for the CDR3: TGCAGCGTTGAAACCCGTGGGTCAGATACGCAGTATTTT. It specifies CSVETRGSDTQYF.

This clone was seen once. This chain links TRBV30 with TRBJ2-7; 9 bases agree with TRBD1. J was trimmed by 0 bases and V by 4 bases; bases with no gene match: 4. Germline lookup yields CDR1 GTSNPN and CDR2 SVGIG (reference sequence). The CDR3 runs to 14 residues. CDR3 sequence reads: CAWIRDRDSYEQYF. DNA for the CDR3: TGTGCCTGGATTAGGGACAGGGACTCCTACGAGCAGTACTTC.

This chain connects TRBV27 to TRBJ2-2, with no clear D. Germline CDR1 MNHEY, CDR2 SMNVEV (reference sequence). This CDR3 contains 15 residues. Deletions cut 2 bases from V and 2 bases from J, with 9 bases between. The DNA of the CDR3 is TGTGCCAGCAGTTTAGATAGGGTTAACACCGGGGAGCTGTTTTTT. Translating gives CASSLDRVNTGELFF.

The rearrangement links TRBV25-1 to TRBJ2-6, with a tentative D call TRBD1 (5 bases). CDR1 and CDR2 from the germline V gene are MGHDK and SYGVNS. The CDR3 is 13 residues long. V shed 8 bases and J shed 0 bases, with 5 bases lying between them. The CDR3 nucleotides read TGTGCCAGCGGGGCCTCTGGGGCCAACGTCCTGACTTTC. This sequence encodes CASGASGANVLTF.

The chain recombines TRBV30 with TRBJ1-2; 8 bases fit TRBD1. This CDR3 has 14 amino acids. Germline CDR1 reads GTSNPN; CDR2 reads SVGIG (reference sequence). The trim removed 8 bases at V and 4 bases at J, leaving 12 bases unmatched. The CDR3 spells CAGDRQGRSYGYTF. CDR3 sequence (DNA): TGTGCCGGAGACCGACAGGGGCGAAGCTATGGCTACACCTTC.

This rearrangement joins TRBV30 to TRBJ2-5, with TRBD2 matching over 10 bases. With V trimmed by 6 bases and J by 5 bases, 3 bases remained unmatched. The germline V gene encodes CDR1 GTSNPN and CDR2 SVGIG (reference sequence). This CDR3 contains 12 residues. The CDR3 DNA reads TGTGCCTGTGCAGCGGGGGGGGAGACCCAGTACTTC. Translating it yields CACAAGGETQYF.

The chain uses TRBV15 and TRBJ2-7; D is ambiguous. V lost 0 bases and J lost 7, with 10 bases in between. Germline V gene data show CDR1 as LNHNV and CDR2 as YYDKDF (reference sequence). The CDR3 runs to 13 residues. CDR3 loop: CATSRDRTEEQYF. The CDR3 region has the DNA TGTGCCACCAGCAGAGATAGAACGGAGGAGCAGTACTTC. Based on the CDR3 plus reference TRBV15 and TRBJ2-7, the full variable domain is DAMVIQNPRYQVTQFGKPVTLSCSQTLNHNVMYWYQQKSSQAPKLLFHYYDKDFNNEADTPDNFQSRRPNTSFCFLDIRSPGLGDTAMYLCATSRDRTEEQYFGPGTRLTVT.

The chain couples TRBV30 to TRBJ1-1; TRBD1 matches 9 bases. Germline assignment: CDR1 GTSNPN and CDR2 SVGIG (reference sequence). CDR3 length: 14 residues. Trimming at V came to 0 bases and at J to 6 bases, leaving 5 bases not matched to a gene. The CDR3, as DNA: TGTGCCTGGAGTGTACAGGGGGCTTTCGCTGAAGCTTTCTTT. It translates to CAWSVQGAFAEAFF.

The chain couples TRBV29-1 to TRBJ2-7; TRBD1 matches at 7 bases. V shed 5 bases and J 4 bases; nucleotides not matched to a gene: 11. CDR1 SQVTM and CDR2 ANQGSEA come from the germline V gene. The CDR3 spans 14 residues. CDR3 nucleotides: TGCAGCGTTTCCCTTGGACAGGATCCATACGAGCAGTACTTC. Protein: CSVSLGQDPYEQYF.

This clone has only a few counts. The J gene is TRBJ2-3, the V gene TRBV6-5, with D unclear. V was shortened by 4 bases and J by 3 bases, with 11 bases between the two germline ends. There are 14 residues in the CDR3. The germline V gene encodes CDR1 MNHEY and CDR2 SVGAGI. The CDR3 sequence: CASSSWTRTDTQYF. DNA of the CDR3: TGTGCCAGCAGTTCTTGGACCCGAACAGATACGCAGTATTTT.

V and J are TRBV29-1 and TRBJ2-3; a weak D match, TRBD1 (6 bases). Trimming left V 5 bases short and J 2 bases short, with 11 bases between. Germline loops: CDR1 SQVTM, CDR2 ANQGSEA. The CDR3 covers 13 residues. The CDR3 spells CSVRGQSTDTQYF. In DNA, the CDR3 is TGCAGCGTTCGAGGACAGTCCACAGATACGCAGTATTTT.

The chain combines TRBV7-9 with TRBJ2-4; weak D call: TRBD2 (6 bases). Germline V CDR1 and CDR2: SEHNR, FQNEAQ (reference sequence). The CDR3 has 14 residues. V was clipped by 1 base and J by 9 bases, with 13 bases between them. As DNA, the CDR3 is TGTGCCAGCAGCTTAGGCGGAGGGCCGGGCATTCAGTACTTC. Translation: CASSLGGGPGIQYF.

As regards this clone: One end of the junction does not line up with germline, which may come from a read error. V is TRBV7-7 and J is TRBJ2-1, with TRBD1 identical over 10 bases. The CDR3 is 17 amino acids. CDR1 is SSHAT and CDR2 is FNYEAQ in the germline V gene (reference sequence). CDR3 in DNA: TGTGCTAGCAGCCCATGGACAGGGGGACGCTCCTACAATGAGCAGTTCTTC. Translated, it gives CASSPWTGGRSYNEQFF.